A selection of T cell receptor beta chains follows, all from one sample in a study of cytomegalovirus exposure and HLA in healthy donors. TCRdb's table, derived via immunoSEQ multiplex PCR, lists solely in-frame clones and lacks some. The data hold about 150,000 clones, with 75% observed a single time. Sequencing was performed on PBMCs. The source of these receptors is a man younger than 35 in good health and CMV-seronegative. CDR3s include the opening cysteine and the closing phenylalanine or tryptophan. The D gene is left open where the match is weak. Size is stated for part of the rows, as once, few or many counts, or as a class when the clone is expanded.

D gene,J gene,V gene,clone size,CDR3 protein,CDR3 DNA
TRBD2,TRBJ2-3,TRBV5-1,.,CASSPAGVGTDTQYF,TGCGCCAGCTCCCCCGCGGGGGTTGGCACAGATACGCAGTATTTT
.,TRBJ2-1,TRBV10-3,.,CAISEGQYNEQFF,TGTGCCATCAGTGAGGGCCAATACAATGAGCAGTTCTTC
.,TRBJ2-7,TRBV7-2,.,CASSLAGSRDEQYF,TGTGCCAGCAGCTTAGCGGGGAGTCGCGACGAGCAGTACTTC
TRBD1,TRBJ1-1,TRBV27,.,CASAAPGTGGMNTEAFF,TGTGCCAGCGCCGCCCCCGGGACAGGGGGCATGAACACTGAAGCTTTCTTT
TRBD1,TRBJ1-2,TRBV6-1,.,CASNSANTGGYGYTF,TGTGCCAGCAATTCAGCGAATACAGGGGGATATGGCTACACCTTC
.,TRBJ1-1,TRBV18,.,CASSPSPLGAGTEAFF,TGTGCCAGCTCACCATCTCCTCTGGGGGCTGGCACTGAAGCTTTCTTT
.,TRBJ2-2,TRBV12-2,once,CASRSGQGGGELFF,TGTGCAAGTCGCTCCGGACAGGGTGGCGGGGAGCTGTTTTTT
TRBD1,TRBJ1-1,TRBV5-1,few,CASSLEGQGAEAFF,TGCGCCAGCAGCTTGGAAGGACAGGGGGCTGAAGCTTTCTTT
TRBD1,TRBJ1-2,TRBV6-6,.,CASSYSTGEGGYTF,TGTGCCAGCAGTTACTCGACAGGGGAGGGAGGCTACACCTTC
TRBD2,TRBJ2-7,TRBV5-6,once,CASSWGGVDEQYF,TGTGCCAGCAGCTGGGGGGGAGTCGACGAGCAGTACTTC
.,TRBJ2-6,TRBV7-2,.,CASSLATMGRANVLTF,TGTGCCAGCAGCTTAGCCACAATGGGCAGGGCCAACGTCCTGACTTTC
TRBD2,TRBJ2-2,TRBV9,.,CASSPSSGRAEVKAGELFF,TGTGCCAGCAGCCCAAGTAGCGGGAGGGCCGAAGTAAAGGCCGGGGAGCTGTTTTTT
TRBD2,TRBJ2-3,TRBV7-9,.,CASSNHESLTSADTQYF,TGTGCCAGCAGCAACCACGAGAGCCTGACTAGCGCAGATACGCAGTATTTT
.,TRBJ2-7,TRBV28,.,CASSSPTDISYEQYF,TGTGCCAGCAGTTCCCCCACGGACATCTCCTACGAGCAGTACTTC
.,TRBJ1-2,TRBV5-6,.,CASSLLAGTTFNYGYTF,TGTGCCAGCAGCTTGTTGGCGGGAACTACTTTCAACTATGGCTACACCTTC
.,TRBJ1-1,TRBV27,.,CASSLQGNTEAFF,TGTGCCAGCAGTTTACAGGGGAACACTGAAGCTTTCTTT
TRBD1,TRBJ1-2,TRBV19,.,CASMERGLGNGYTF,TGTGCCAGTATGGAGAGGGGGCTAGGGAATGGCTACACCTTC
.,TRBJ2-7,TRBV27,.,CASRLSGTDEQYF,TGTGCCAGCAGACTTAGCGGGACAGACGAGCAGTACTTC
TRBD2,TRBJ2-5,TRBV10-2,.,CATVNLPGLAGTRRQTQYF,TGCGCCACCGTAAACCTACCGGGACTAGCGGGAACTCGTAGGCAGACCCAGTACTTC
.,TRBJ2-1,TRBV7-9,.,CASSPRVHSNEQFF,TGTGCCAGCAGCCCCCGGGTCCACTCCAATGAGCAGTTCTTC
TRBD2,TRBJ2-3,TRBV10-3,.,CAIRGGLAGHTQYF,TGTGCCATCAGAGGGGGACTAGCGGGGCATACGCAGTATTTT
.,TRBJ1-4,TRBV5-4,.,CASSLGADSGEKLFF,TGTGCCAGCAGCTTGGGGGCGGACAGCGGCGAAAAACTGTTTTTT
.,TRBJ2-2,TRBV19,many,CASSQQGTHTGELFF,TGTGCCAGTAGTCAACAGGGGACTCATACCGGGGAGCTGTTTTTT
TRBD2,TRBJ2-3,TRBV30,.,CAWSYTGGPDTQYF,TGTGCCTGGAGTTACACGGGAGGCCCAGATACGCAGTATTTT
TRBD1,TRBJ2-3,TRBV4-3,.,CASSQEVKGALFTDTQYF,TGCGCCAGCAGCCAAGAGGTTAAGGGGGCGCTTTTCACAGATACGCAGTATTTT
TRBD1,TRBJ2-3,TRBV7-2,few,CASSLGQGADTQYF,TGTGCCAGCAGTCTAGGACAGGGGGCAGATACGCAGTATTTT
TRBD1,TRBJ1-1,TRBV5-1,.,CASSIQQGHAEAFF,TGCGCCAGCAGCATCCAACAGGGGCACGCTGAAGCTTTCTTT
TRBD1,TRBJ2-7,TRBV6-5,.,CASVGTGTYEQYF,TGTGCCAGCGTAGGGACAGGAACCTACGAGCAGTACTTC
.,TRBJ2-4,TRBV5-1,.,CASSSTIAKNIQYF,TGCGCCAGCAGCTCCACTATCGCCAAAAACATTCAGTACTTC
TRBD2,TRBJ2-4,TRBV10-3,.,CATGGGGTFYF,TGTGCCACCGGGGGGGGTGGCACATTCTACTTC
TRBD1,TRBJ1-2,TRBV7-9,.,CASSSGTAFYGYTF,TGTGCCAGCAGCTCCGGGACAGCCTTCTATGGCTACACCTTC
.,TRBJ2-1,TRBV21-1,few,CASSSRVAGLSYEQFF,TGTGCCAGCAGCTCCCGGGTAGCGGGGCTCAGCTATGAGCAGTTCTTC
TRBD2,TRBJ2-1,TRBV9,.,CASSRGRREWDEQFF,TGTGCCAGCTCTCGTGGGAGGCGGGAGTGGGATGAGCAGTTCTTC
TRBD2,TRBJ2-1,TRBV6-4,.,CASSLAGGNEQFF,TGTGCCAGCAGCCTAGCGGGAGGCAATGAGCAGTTCTTC
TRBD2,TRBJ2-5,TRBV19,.,CASSIGGAGYQETQYF,TGTGCCAGTAGTATAGGAGGAGCGGGGTACCAAGAGACCCAGTACTTC
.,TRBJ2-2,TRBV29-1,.,CSVRSGTQNTGELFF,TGCAGCGTTCGATCCGGGACACAGAACACCGGGGAGCTGTTTTTT
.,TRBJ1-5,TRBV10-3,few,CAISGQGNGQPQHF,TGTGCCATCAGTGGGCAGGGGAACGGTCAGCCCCAGCATTTT
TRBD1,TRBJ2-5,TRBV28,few,CASSSPGTGQETQYF,TGTGCCAGCAGTTCCCCCGGGACAGGGCAAGAGACCCAGTACTTC
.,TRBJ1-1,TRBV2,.,CASTLGEDTEAFF,TGTGCCAGCACCTTAGGGGAGGACACTGAAGCTTTCTTT
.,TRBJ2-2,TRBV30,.,CAWSKSSPGELFF,TGTGCCTGGAGTAAAAGCTCCCCCGGGGAGCTGTTTTTT
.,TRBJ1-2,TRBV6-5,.,CATIGGINYGYTF,TGTGCCACGATCGGGGGAATAAATTATGGCTACACCTTC